What follows is one T cell receptor beta chain and its context. The sample comes from a study of blood T cell repertoires in COVID-19. Study context: COVID-19 samples collected from the United States, Italy and Spain covered acute and convalescent phases. The cDNA or gDNA used as material had been derived from T cells, B-cell-depleted T cells, or PBMCs.

This CDR3 is 12 amino acids long. V gave up 0 bases and J gave up 7 bases, with 7 bases separating them. Germline loops: CDR1 SGHTS, CDR2 YDEGEE. The assay was immunoSEQ multiplex PCR, and TCRdb's table has in-frame clones only and misses some. The data hold about 58,000 clones, with around 90% observed a single time. The source material was peripheral blood. The source of this sequence is a man in his fifties or sixties with active COVID-19. V usage is TRBV5-8 and J usage is TRBJ2-5; no definite D call. This CDR3 is CASSLVLWTQYF. CDR3 in DNA: TGTGCCAGCAGCTTGGTCCTTTGGACCCAGTACTTC. Together with reference TRBV5-8 and TRBJ2-5, the CDR3 gives the full variable domain: EAGVTQSPTHLIKTRGQQATLRCSPISGHTSVYWYQQALGLGLQFLLWYDEGEERNRGNFPPRFSGRQFPNYSSELNVNALELEDSALYLCASSLVLWTQYFGPGTRLLVL.